The T cell receptor beta chain under discussion was sequenced for a study of blood T cell repertoires in COVID-19. The V end was cut by 10 bases, the J end by 1 base, with 25 bases between. The germline gives CDR1 SEHNR, CDR2 FQNEAQ (reference sequence). This CDR3 has 17 amino acids. The data were produced by immunoSEQ multiplex PCR, yet TCRdb's version contains in-frame clones alone and is incomplete. Of 150,000 or so clones listed, 85% to 95% are singletons. The chain couples TRBV7-9 to TRBJ2-5; possibly TRBD2 for D (7 bases). What was sequenced was peripheral blood. This TCR was recovered from a woman aged 55-70 years with COVID-19, enrolled during active disease. CDR3: CAILSLGGPLFQETQYF. CDR3 nucleotides: TGTGCCATCCTCTCTCTCGGGGGGCCCCTATTCCAAGAGACCCAGTACTTC.